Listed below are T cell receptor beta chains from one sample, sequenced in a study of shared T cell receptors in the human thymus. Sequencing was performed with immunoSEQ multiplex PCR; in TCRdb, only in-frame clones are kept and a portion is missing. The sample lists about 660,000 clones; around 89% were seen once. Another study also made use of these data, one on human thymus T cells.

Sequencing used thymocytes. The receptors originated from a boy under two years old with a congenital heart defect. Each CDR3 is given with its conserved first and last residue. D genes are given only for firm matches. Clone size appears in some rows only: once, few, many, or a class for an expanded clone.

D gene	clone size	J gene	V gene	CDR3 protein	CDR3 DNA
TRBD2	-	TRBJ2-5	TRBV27	CASSLKFRGREETQYF	TGTGCCAGCAGTTTAAAATTCCGGGGGAGGGAGGAGACCCAGTACTTC
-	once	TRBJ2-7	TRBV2	CASSEGGPPSYEQYF	TGTGCCAGCAGTGAAGGGGGGCCCCCCTCCTACGAGCAGTACTTC
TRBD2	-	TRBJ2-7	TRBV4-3	CASSQEKGLAWPYEQYF	TGCGCCAGCAGCCAAGAAAAAGGACTAGCGTGGCCCTACGAGCAGTACTTC
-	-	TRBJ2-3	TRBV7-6	CAPQAGLDTQYF	TGTGCCCCCCAAGCGGGCCTAGATACGCAGTATTTT
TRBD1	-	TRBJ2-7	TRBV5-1	CASSSYRGRIDYPLSSYEQYF	TGCGCCAGCAGCTCATACAGGGGGCGGATTGACTACCCTTTGAGCTCCTACGAGCAGTACTTC
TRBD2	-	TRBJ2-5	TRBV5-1	CASSLLAGDGETQYF	TGCGCCAGCAGCTTACTAGCGGGAGATGGGGAGACCCAGTACTTC
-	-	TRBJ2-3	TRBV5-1	CASSLRTPEEGTDTQYF	TGCGCCAGCAGCTTGAGGACTCCCGAGGAAGGCACAGATACGCAGTATTTT
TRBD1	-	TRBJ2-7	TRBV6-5	CASSPRTGPPYEQYF	TGTGCCAGCAGTCCGCGGACAGGTCCGCCCTACGAGCAGTACTTC
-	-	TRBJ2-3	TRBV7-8	CSGGPSTDTQYF	TGTTCCGGCGGGCCTAGCACAGATACGCAGTATTTT
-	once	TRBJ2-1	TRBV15	CATSRDQQGNRVYNEQFF	TGTGCCACCAGCAGAGACCAACAGGGTAACAGGGTATACAATGAGCAGTTCTTC
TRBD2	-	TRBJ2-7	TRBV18	CASSRTSDVYEQYF	TGTGCCAGCTCTAGGACTAGCGACGTCTACGAGCAGTACTTC
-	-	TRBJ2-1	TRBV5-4	CASSPKGRGYEQFF	TGTGCCAGCAGCCCCAAAGGGAGGGGGTACGAGCAGTTCTTC
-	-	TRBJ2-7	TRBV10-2	CASSEPPGGGSEQYF	TGCGCCAGCAGTGAGCCCCCCGGAGGAGGGTCCGAGCAGTACTTC
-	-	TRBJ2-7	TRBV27	CASSGPHEQYF	TGTGCCAGCAGTGGCCCCCACGAGCAGTACTTC
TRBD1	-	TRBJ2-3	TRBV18	CASSPSDRGTDTQYF	TGTGCCAGCTCACCTTCGGACAGGGGGACAGATACGCAGTATTTT
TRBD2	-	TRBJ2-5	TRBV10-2	CASSEFPREGLETQYF	TGCGCCAGCAGTGAGTTTCCGCGGGAGGGCCTGGAGACCCAGTACTTC
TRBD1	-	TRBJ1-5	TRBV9	CASSPPGTGDNSNQPQHF	TGTGCCAGCAGCCCTCCCGGGACAGGAGACAATAGCAATCAGCCCCAGCATTTT
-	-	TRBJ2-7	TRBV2	CASSVELVIDEQYF	TGTGCCAGCAGTGTCGAACTAGTTATAGACGAGCAGTACTTC
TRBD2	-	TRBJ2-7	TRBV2	CASRSSSGSSDEQYF	TGTGCCAGCAGAAGTTCTAGCGGGAGCTCGGACGAGCAGTACTTC
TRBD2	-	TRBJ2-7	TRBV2	CASRQDKREWEQYF	TGTGCCAGCAGGCAGGATAAGCGGGAGTGGGAGCAGTACTTC
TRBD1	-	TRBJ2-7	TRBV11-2	CASSLPRQGFSSYEQYF	TGTGCCAGCAGCTTACCCCGACAGGGGTTCAGCTCCTACGAGCAGTACTTC
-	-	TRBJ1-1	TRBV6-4	CASSDRKQITEAFF	TGTGCCAGCAGTGATCGGAAACAGATCACTGAAGCTTTCTTT
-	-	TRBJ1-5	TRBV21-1	CASMGTGSNQPQHF	TGTGCCAGCATGGGTACGGGTAGCAATCAGCCCCAGCATTTT
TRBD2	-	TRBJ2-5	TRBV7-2	CASSLGASGTVRETQYF	TGTGCCAGCAGCTTGGGGGCTAGCGGGACCGTGAGGGAGACCCAGTACTTC
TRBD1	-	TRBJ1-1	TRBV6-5	CASRLVQGRDTEAFF	TGTGCCAGCAGACTAGTACAGGGGCGCGACACTGAAGCTTTCTTT
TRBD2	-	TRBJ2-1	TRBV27	CASSYPAGDEQFF	TGTGCCAGCAGTTACCCAGCGGGAGACGAGCAGTTCTTC
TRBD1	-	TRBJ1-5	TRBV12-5	CASATGTGDSNQPQHF	TGTGCTAGTGCTACCGGGACAGGGGATAGCAATCAGCCCCAGCATTTT
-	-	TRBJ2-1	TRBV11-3	CASSLGRAEYNEQFF	TGTGCCAGCAGCTTAGGTAGAGCGGAGTACAATGAGCAGTTCTTC
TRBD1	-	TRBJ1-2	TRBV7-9	CASSRTTGANYGYTF	TGTGCCAGCAGCCGAACGACAGGGGCTAACTATGGCTACACCTTC
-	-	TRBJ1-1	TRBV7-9	CASSFQCDTEAFF	TGTGCCAGCAGCTTTCAGTGTGACACTGAAGCTTTCTTT
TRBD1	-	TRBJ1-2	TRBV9	CASSVEPETGDGYTF	TGTGCCAGCAGCGTAGAGCCCGAGACAGGGGATGGCTACACCTTC
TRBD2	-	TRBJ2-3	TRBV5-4	CASSLEVQREGTRTDTQYF	TGTGCCAGCAGCTTGGAGGTGCAGCGGGAGGGGACTCGCACAGATACGCAGTATTTT
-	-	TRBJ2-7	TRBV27	CASSLGGVTYEQYF	TGTGCCAGCAGTTTAGGCGGGGTTACCTACGAGCAGTACTTC
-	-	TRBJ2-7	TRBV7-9	CASSLVRGGVSYEQYF	TGTGCCAGCAGCTTAGTTCGCGGTGGAGTTTCCTACGAGCAGTACTTC
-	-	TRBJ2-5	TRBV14	CASSHRETQYF	TGTGCCAGCAGCCACCGGGAGACCCAGTACTTC
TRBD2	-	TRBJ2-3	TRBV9	CASSVEPSTSGKDTQYF	TGTGCCAGCAGCGTAGAACCGTCCACTAGCGGGAAAGATACGCAGTATTTT
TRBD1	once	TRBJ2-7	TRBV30	CAWSVSNPPRDRGATFSYEQYF	TGTGCCTGGAGTGTTTCGAACCCCCCCCGGGACAGGGGTGCTACCTTCTCCTACGAGCAGTACTTC
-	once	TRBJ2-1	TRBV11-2	CASSFSSEMYNEQFF	TGTGCCAGCAGCTTCTCTAGCGAGATGTACAATGAGCAGTTCTTC
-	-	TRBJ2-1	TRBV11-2	CASRLRRVGPNEQFF	TGTGCCAGCAGGCTCAGGAGGGTAGGGCCCAATGAGCAGTTCTTC
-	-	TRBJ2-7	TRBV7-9	CASRTLADNSYEQYF	TGTGCCAGCAGAACCTTGGCCGACAACTCCTACGAGCAGTACTTC
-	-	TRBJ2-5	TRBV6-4	CASSDGGETQYF	TGTGCCAGCAGTGATGGGGGGGAGACCCAGTACTTC
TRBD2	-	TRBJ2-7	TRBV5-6	CASSSGTTYEQYF	TGTGCCAGCAGCTCCGGGACTACCTACGAGCAGTACTTC
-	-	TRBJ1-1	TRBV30	CAWMGGRNTEAFF	TGTGCCTGGATGGGGGGGCGCAACACTGAAGCTTTCTTT
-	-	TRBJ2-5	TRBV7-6	CASSLKDSYQETQYF	TGTGCCAGCAGCTTAAAGGACAGTTACCAAGAGACCCAGTACTTC
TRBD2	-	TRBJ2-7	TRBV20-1	CSAKKLAAKHF	TGCAGTGCTAAAAAACTAGCGGCCAAGCACTTC
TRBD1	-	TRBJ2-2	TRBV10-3	CAISEGTESPGELFF	TGTGCCATCAGTGAGGGGACAGAATCGCCCGGGGAGCTGTTTTTT
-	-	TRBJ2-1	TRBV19	CASSIGAPRPEQFF	TGTGCCAGTAGTATAGGGGCCCCGCGCCCTGAGCAGTTCTTC
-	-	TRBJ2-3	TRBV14	CASSQLGPSTDTQYF	TGTGCCAGCAGCCAACTGGGGCCTAGCACAGATACGCAGTATTTT
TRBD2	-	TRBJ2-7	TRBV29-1	CSDSTGTSGSKYEQYF	TGCAGCGACTCGACCGGGACTAGCGGGAGTAAGTACGAGCAGTACTTC
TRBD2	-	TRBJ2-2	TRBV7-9	CASSPGLAGGPGGELFF	TGTGCCAGCAGCCCGGGACTAGCGGGAGGGCCGGGCGGGGAGCTGTTTTTT
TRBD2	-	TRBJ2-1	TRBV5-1	CASSLASGTSYEQFF	TGCGCCAGCAGCTTGGCGAGCGGGACTAGTTATGAGCAGTTCTTC
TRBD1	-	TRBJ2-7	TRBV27	CASRSGQGAPEQYF	TGTGCCAGCAGGTCGGGACAGGGGGCGCCCGAGCAGTACTTC
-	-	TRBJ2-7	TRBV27	CASSLLSDRGGYEQYF	TGTGCCAGCAGTCTACTATCCGACAGGGGAGGGTACGAGCAGTACTTC
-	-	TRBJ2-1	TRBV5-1	CASSLGSNNEQFF	TGCGCCAGCAGCTTGGGCAGTAACAATGAGCAGTTCTTC
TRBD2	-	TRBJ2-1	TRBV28	CASSFPRTSGSPYNEQFF	TGTGCCAGCAGTTTTCCTCGGACTAGCGGGAGTCCCTACAATGAGCAGTTCTTC
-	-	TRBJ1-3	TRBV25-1	CASSPQGPGNTIYF	TGTGCCAGCAGCCCACAGGGTCCTGGAAACACCATATATTTT
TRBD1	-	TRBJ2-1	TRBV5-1	CASSPWDRGNEQFF	TGCGCCAGCAGCCCTTGGGACAGGGGAAATGAGCAGTTCTTC
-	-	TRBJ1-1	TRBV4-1	CASRKGPTGTTPKNTEAFF	TGCGCCAGCAGAAAAGGGCCAACAGGGACTACACCTAAAAACACTGAAGCTTTCTTT
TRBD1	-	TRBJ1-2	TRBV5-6	CASSSSQGDSYGYTF	TGTGCCAGCAGCTCCTCACAGGGGGACAGCTATGGCTACACCTTC
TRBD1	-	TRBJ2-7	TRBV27	CASSSDRGDYEQYF	TGTGCCAGCAGTTCGGACAGGGGGGACTACGAGCAGTACTTC